This entry concerns a single T cell receptor beta chain. J lost 4 bases, V lost 8 bases, and 6 bases had no gene match. This CDR3 is built from 15 residues. Germline CDR1 MNHEY, CDR2 SMNVEV (reference sequence). The source of the sample is a study of shared clonotypes between healthy human individuals. Assay: immunoSEQ multiplex PCR; the TCRdb copy retains only in-frame clones and omits some. The sample lists 2.5 million or so clones, around nine tenths occurring once. The gene calls are TRBV27 and TRBJ2-7, with 15 bases lining up with TRBD2. The source material was naive CD4+ T cells sorted from blood. Subset indicated: CD45RA+ positively selected. The sequence was obtained from a young man in good health. CDR3 sequence reads: CASGGLAGGTYEQYF. DNA for the CDR3: TGTGCCAGCGGGGGACTAGCGGGAGGTACGTACGAGCAGTACTTC.